This TCR beta chain was recorded in a study of T cells in Graves' hyperthyroidism and ophthalmopathy. This clonotype appeared many times. The target antigen is unknown. Amplification targeted TCR beta CDR3 regions from RNA transcripts. During a first-round RT-PCR of the TCR CDR3, the HTBI primer set was used. TCRdb reanalysed the multiplex PCR reads using MiXCR and keeps one entry per CDR3 protein. The data show 500,000 or so distinct CDR3 sequences, with 15% to 20% seen just once and under 20% held by the top ten. General observations from the study: Ophthalmopathy, which appeared later, was predicted by the model a median approximately six months before onset.

The CDR3 contains 14 residues. Germline CDR1 is SNHLY and CDR2 is FYNNEI. V lost 4 bases and J 4 bases, leaving 13 bases between the germline ends. Sequencing was done on a sample of blood. The source of this sequence is a woman aged 18-35 years with Graves' ophthalmopathy. The V and J genes are TRBV2 and TRBJ2-5; either TRBD1 or TRBD2 may supply D (6 bases each). The CDR3 bases are TGTGCCAGCAGTGTGGGCAGGGGAGGAGAGACCCAGTACTTC. Amino acid sequence: CASSVGRGGETQYF.